The rows below give T cell receptor beta chains drawn from one sample of a study of T cell repertoires in cytomegalovirus infection. Via MiXCR, TCRdb re-called the reads, giving one row per CDR3 protein. The sample contains around 530,000 distinct CDR3 sequences, 16% of which appear only once. The source material was CD8+ T cells from PBMCs. The source is a human donor in good health (CMV status not recorded). Some clones in this sample may be carry-over from other donors' samples. Each CDR3 is given with its conserved first and last residue. A D gene is named only where the DNA matches it firmly. Some rows mark clone size as missing; the rest say once, few, many or name a class of expanded clone.

D | J | size | V | CDR3 | DNA
TRBD2 | TRBJ2-7 | many | TRBV28 | CASRGAGGYEQYF | TGTGCCAGCCGGGGAGCGGGAGGGTACGAGCAGTACTTC
- | TRBJ2-2 | few | TRBV7-9 | CASSLGPGDTGELFF | TGTGCCAGCAGCTTAGGTCCAGGGGACACCGGGGAGCTGTTTTTT
- | TRBJ1-5 | many | TRBV4-1 | CASSPTRDYDQPQHF | TGCGCCAGCAGCCCAACCAGGGATTACGATCAGCCCCAGCATTTT
- | TRBJ2-2 | - | TRBV19 | CASSIGLMKNTGELFF | TGTGCCAGTAGTATAGGGCTAATGAAGAACACCGGGGAGCTGTTTTTT
- | TRBJ1-1 | - | TRBV3-1 | CASSQAGDTEAFF | TGTGCCAGCAGCCAAGCTGGGGACACTGAAGCTTTCTTT
TRBD1 | TRBJ1-3 | few | TRBV12-5 | CASGADRASGNTIYF | TGTGCTAGTGGGGCGGACAGGGCTTCAGGAAACACCATATATTTT
TRBD1 | TRBJ1-1 | - | TRBV7-9 | CASRQGQLNTEAFF | TGTGCCAGCAGACAGGGACAGCTGAACACTGAAGCTTTCTTT
TRBD1 | TRBJ1-1 | many | TRBV12-3/TRBV12-4 | CASSLASRGGMGEAFF | TGTGCCAGCAGTTTAGCTAGCCGAGGGGGCATGGGTGAAGCTTTCTTT
- | TRBJ2-7 | - | TRBV3-1 | CASSHPGLYEQYF | TGTGCCAGCAGCCATCCGGGGCTCTACGAGCAGTACTTC
- | TRBJ2-1 | few | TRBV18 | CASSPPSEGAGNEQFF | TGTGCCAGCTCACCACCGTCGGAGGGGGCAGGAAATGAGCAGTTCTTC
- | TRBJ1-3 | many | TRBV6-1 | CASGSSRGPGNTIYF | TGTGCCAGCGGAAGTAGTAGAGGACCTGGAAACACCATATATTTT
- | TRBJ1-1 | few | TRBV29-1 | CSVEWRNTEAFF | TGCAGCGTTGAGTGGCGGAACACTGAAGCTTTCTTT
TRBD1 | TRBJ2-6 | - | TRBV6-2/TRBV6-3 | CASSYLKGTGGSGANVLTF | TGTGCCAGCAGTTACCTAAAAGGGACAGGGGGGTCTGGGGCCAACGTCCTGACTTTC
TRBD1 | TRBJ1-5 | few | TRBV28 | CASKPTDYRGINQPQHF | TGTGCCAGCAAACCCACCGACTACAGGGGTATCAATCAGCCCCAGCATTTT
TRBD1 | TRBJ1-5 | - | TRBV19 | CASNPDREGNQPQHF | TGTGCCAGTAACCCCGACAGGGAGGGCAATCAGCCCCAGCATTTT